This record looks at one TCR beta chain sequence and its context. Its specificity is unknown. With 6 bases removed from V and 9 bases from J, the gap between germline ends came to 12 bases. The V gene's germline CDR1 is MNHEY and CDR2 SVGAGI. The CDR3 sequence is 12 residues long. Data came from immunoSEQ multiplex PCR; TCRdb stores just in-frame clones and leaves some out. This table holds roughly 170,000 clones, around 88% found once. The sample comes from a study of T cell responses to AZD1222 COVID-19 vaccine. Study results and limitations: Spike-specific TCR breadth and depth grew following two AZD1222 doses.

The clonotype was recovered from an adult in good health. Here the sequenced sample was peripheral blood, taken on day 0 of AZD1222 vaccination. The rearrangement links TRBV6-5 to TRBJ1-5, with D uncertain. As DNA, the CDR3 is TGTGCCAGCAGCCGATCCGGCGGGCCCCAGCATTTT. Translation: CASSRSGGPQHF.